This T cell receptor beta chain was identified in a study of cytomegalovirus exposure and HLA in healthy donors. PCR primers comprised 60 Vbeta and 13 Jbeta primers. Sequenced by immunoSEQ multiplex PCR; TCRdb stores in-frame clones only, minus some. The table records 110,000 to 150,000 clones, about 76% of them present only once. The germline CDR1 and CDR2 sequences are SGHVS and FNYEAQ. The CDR3 spans 15 residues. V lost 5 bases and J 3 bases, leaving 17 bases between the germline ends. J is TRBJ2-7 and V is TRBV7-6; the D gene is possibly TRBD2 (6 bases). This sequence originates from a male donor in good health and CMV-seronegative. The sample comprised PBMCs. CDR3 nucleotide sequence: TGTGCCAGCAGCCCCGGACTACCGACTCACTACGAGCAGTACTTC. It is translated as CASSPGLPTHYEQYF.